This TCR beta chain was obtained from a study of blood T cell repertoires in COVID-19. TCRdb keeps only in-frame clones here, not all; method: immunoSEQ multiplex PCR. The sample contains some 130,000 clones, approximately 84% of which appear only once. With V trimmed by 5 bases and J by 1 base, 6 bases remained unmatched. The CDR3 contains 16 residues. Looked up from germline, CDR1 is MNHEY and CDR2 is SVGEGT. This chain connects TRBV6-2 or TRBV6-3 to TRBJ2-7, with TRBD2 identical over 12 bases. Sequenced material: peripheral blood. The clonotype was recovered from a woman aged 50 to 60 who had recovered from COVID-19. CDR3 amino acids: CASSHLTSGSSYEQYF. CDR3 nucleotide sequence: TGTGCCAGCAGTCACTTGACTAGCGGGAGTTCCTACGAGCAGTACTTC.